This entry describes one TCR beta chain. This sample is drawn from a study of immune cell composition in non-small cell lung cancer. Generated by immunoSEQ multiplex PCR, the TCRdb table keeps only in-frame clones and is missing some. The sample shows over 7,000 clones, 60% to 80% of them seen only once. CDR3 size: 16 residues. Deletions cut 4 bases from V and 1 base from J, with 14 bases between. Germline-derived CDR1 and CDR2 are MNHEY and SVGAGI. Normal lung sampling was at least 3 cm from the tumour, as distant as possible. V gene TRBV6-5 combines with J gene TRBJ1-5; weak D call: TRBD1 (5 bases). This clonotype originated in a human donor with non-small cell lung cancer. The sample consisted of non-adjacent lung tissue. The DNA of the CDR3 is TGTGCCAGCAGTTCTACAGGACCCCGAAGCAATCAGCCCCAGCATTTT. This codes for CASSSTGPRSNQPQHF.